The 17 T cell receptor beta chains listed next were all sequenced from one sample in a study of blood T cell repertoires in COVID-19. The data were produced by immunoSEQ multiplex PCR, yet TCRdb's version contains in-frame clones alone and is incomplete. This table has under 300,000 clones, 84% appearing once. Sequencing was done on a sample of peripheral blood. The receptors here all came from a woman in her 40s who had recovered from COVID-19.

CDR3 in amino acids: CASSVGGGGTGETQYF. DNA of the CDR3: TGTGCCAGCAGCGTAGGTGGCGGGGGAACCGGGGAGACCCAGTACTTC. This chain links TRBV9 with TRBJ2-5; the match to TRBD2 covers 7 bases. The CDR3 covers 16 residues. The junction had 10 bases not matched to a gene; V was cut back by 0 bases and J by 5 bases. The germline CDR1 and CDR2 sequences are SGDLS and YYNGEE. The entire variable domain, with the rest obtained from reference TRBV9 and TRBJ2-5, is as follows: DSGVTQTPKHLITATGQRVTLRCSPRSGDLSVYWYQQSLDQGLQFLIQYYNGEERAKGNILERFSAQQFPDLHSELNLSSLELGDSALYFCASSVGGGGTGETQYFGPGTRLLVL.

The chain joins TRBV3-1 (or the pseudogene TRBV3-2) to TRBJ1-2; no definite D call. The CDR3 consists of 14 residues. CDR1 LGHDT and CDR2 YNNKEL come from the germline V gene (reference sequence). V lost 1 base to trimming and J lost 2 bases, with 8 bases between them. Here the CDR3 DNA reads TGTGCCAGCAGCCAAGCGGCACAGAACTATGGCTACACCTTC. Its protein product is CASSQAAQNYGYTF.

The chain has TRBV27 and TRBJ2-1, with 9 positions matching TRBD1. The CDR3 spans 15 residues. V lost 1 base and J lost 2; bases outside the gene matches: 0. Germline CDR1 MNHEY, CDR2 SMNVEV (reference sequence). CDR3 residues: CASSLWDRAYNEQFF. The CDR3 DNA sequence: TGTGCCAGCAGTTTATGGGACAGGGCCTACAATGAGCAGTTCTTC.

The chain uses TRBV18 and TRBJ1-5; possible D gene TRBD1, 5 bases. The CDR3 extends over 15 amino acids. V lost 2 bases and J 4 bases, leaving 12 bases between the germline ends. Germline V CDR1 and CDR2: KGHSH, LQKENI. The CDR3 sequence is CASSPRGLGNQPQHF. CDR3 nucleotide sequence: TGTGCCAGCTCACCAAGGGGTCTCGGGAATCAGCCCCAGCATTTT.

The chain carries TRBV6-2 or TRBV6-3 and TRBJ2-2; perhaps TRBD2 as D (5 bases). The V and J ends lost 2 bases and 1 base respectively, with 11 bases between them. Per germline, CDR1 MNHEY and CDR2 SVGEGT. The CDR3 has 16 amino acids. This CDR3 reads CASSYGGDGNTGELFF. CDR3 DNA: TGTGCCAGCAGTTACGGAGGAGACGGGAACACCGGGGAGCTGTTTTTT.

This chain connects TRBV5-1 to TRBJ1-6, with TRBD1 as a possible D gene (5 bases). Germline V CDR1 and CDR2: SGHRS, YFSETQ. The ends were cut back, 0 bases at V and 11 bases at J, with 12 bases in the middle. CDR3 size: 14 residues. CDR3 in amino acids: CASSLVQGGTPLHF. The CDR3 coding sequence is TGCGCCAGCAGCTTGGTGCAGGGCGGGACACCCCTCCACTTT.

The chain couples TRBV28 to TRBJ2-7; 10 bases map to TRBD1. The CDR3 loop spans 15 amino acids. V was clipped by 5 bases and J by 4 bases; unmatched bases: 8. The germline CDR1 and CDR2 sequences are MDHEN and SYDVKM. The CDR3 spells CASSPFRDRGYEQYF. The CDR3, as DNA: TGTGCCAGCAGTCCATTCCGGGACAGGGGTTACGAGCAGTACTTC.

This sequence joins TRBV28 and TRBJ2-7; maybe TRBD2 (7 bases). The CDR3 runs to 13 residues. Germline V gives CDR1 MDHEN, CDR2 SYDVKM. V was cut by 6 bases and J by 4 bases, with 13 bases left in between. The CDR3 loop reads CASRIQGGYEQYF. The CDR3 DNA reads as TGTGCCAGCAGGATACAGGGAGGGTACGAGCAGTACTTC.

The rearrangement uses TRBV19 and TRBJ2-3; 14 bases agree with TRBD2. V gave up 6 bases and J gave up 3 bases; unmatched junction bases: 11. Germline V gene sequence: CDR1 LNHDA, CDR2 SQIVND (reference sequence). The CDR3 contains 18 residues. Here the CDR3 DNA reads TGTGCCAGTAGCCAGACTAGCGGGGGGGCCGGACGTACAGATACGCAGTATTTT. Its protein product is CASSQTSGGAGRTDTQYF.

This chain links TRBV30 with TRBJ2-1; 8 nucleotides align to TRBD2. After removal of 4 bases from V and 5 bases from J, the junction contained 4 bases not matched to a gene. The CDR3 is made up of 13 amino acids. Germline CDR1 GTSNPN, CDR2 SVGIG (reference sequence). Here the CDR3 reads CAWNRAGDNEQFF. The CDR3 bases are TGTGCCTGGAACCGAGCGGGGGACAATGAGCAGTTCTTC.

Here the CDR3 DNA reads TGTGCCAGCAGCCCCCCTTGGAGAGTCTCCTACGAGCAGTACTTC. This gives the protein CASSPPWRVSYEQYF. The chain couples TRBV9 to TRBJ2-7; D call uncertain. Germline V gene lookup returns CDR1 SGDLS and CDR2 YYNGEE. The CDR3 has 15 residues. The V and J ends lost 4 bases and 0 bases respectively, with 14 bases between them.

The chain has TRBV13 and TRBJ2-7; 7 positions match TRBD1. This CDR3 region has 13 residues. J gave up 6 bases and V 1 base, and 3 bases lay outside the gene matches. Germline V gene data show CDR1 as PRHDT and CDR2 as FYEKMQ (reference sequence). The CDR3 is CASSLEGAIEQYF. The CDR3 nucleotides are TGTGCCAGCAGCTTAGAGGGGGCGATCGAGCAGTACTTC.

The chain links TRBV28 to TRBJ2-7, with 9 bases matching TRBD1. This CDR3 region has 16 residues. Germline CDR1 is MDHEN and CDR2 is SYDVKM. The V segment lost 3 bases and the J segment 0 bases; nucleotides outside the gene matches: 6. CDR3 in amino acids: CASSFSDRGSSYEQYF. Written as DNA, the CDR3 is TGTGCCAGCAGTTTCTCAGACAGGGGGTCCTCCTACGAGCAGTACTTC.

The rearrangement joins TRBV5-1 to TRBJ1-4; D is uncertain. Trimming pared 3 bases from V and 7 bases from J, leaving 10 bases between. This CDR3 has 13 residues. Germline V gives CDR1 SGHRS, CDR2 YFSETQ. CDR3 protein: CASSSPNGEKLFF. As DNA, the CDR3 is TGCGCCAGCAGCTCACCCAACGGTGAAAAACTGTTTTTT.

The rearrangement links TRBV11-1 to TRBJ2-2; 7 bases agree with TRBD1. This CDR3 region has 13 residues. Germline loops: CDR1 SGHAT, CDR2 FQDESV (reference sequence). J was trimmed by 6 bases and V by 3 bases; bases with no gene match: 1. The CDR3 reads CASSFDRAGELFF. The CDR3 coding sequence is TGTGCCAGCAGCTTTGACAGGGCCGGGGAGCTGTTTTTT.

The chain carries TRBV19 and TRBJ2-2; 13 bases align to TRBD2. The junction had 6 bases not matched to a gene; V was cut back by 5 bases and J by 9 bases. The germline V gene encodes CDR1 LNHDA and CDR2 SQIVND (reference sequence). The CDR3 has 15 amino acids. CDR3 DNA sequence: TGTGCCAGTAGTCGGACTAGCGGGGGCGTTCGGGAGCTGTTTTTT. Protein product: CASSRTSGGVRELFF.

This clone appeared a few times. CDR3 protein: CASSQDGQGETQYF. The CDR3 coding sequence is TGCGCCAGCAGCCAAGATGGGCAGGGGGAGACCCAGTACTTC. J is TRBJ2-5 and V is TRBV4-1; tentative D call: TRBD1 (6 bases). V gave up 0 bases and J gave up 5 bases, with 10 bases separating them. This CDR3 comprises 14 residues. Germline V CDR1 and CDR2: MGHRA, YSYEKL.